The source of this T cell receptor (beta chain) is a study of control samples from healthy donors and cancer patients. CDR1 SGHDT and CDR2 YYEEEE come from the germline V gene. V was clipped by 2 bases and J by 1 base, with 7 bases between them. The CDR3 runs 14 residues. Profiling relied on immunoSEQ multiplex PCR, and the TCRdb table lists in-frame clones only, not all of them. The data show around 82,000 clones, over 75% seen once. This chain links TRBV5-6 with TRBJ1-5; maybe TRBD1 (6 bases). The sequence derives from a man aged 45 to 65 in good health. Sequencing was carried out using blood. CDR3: CASSLGGSNQPQHF. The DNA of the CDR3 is TGTGCCAGCAGCTTAGGGGGGAGCAATCAGCCCCAGCATTTT.